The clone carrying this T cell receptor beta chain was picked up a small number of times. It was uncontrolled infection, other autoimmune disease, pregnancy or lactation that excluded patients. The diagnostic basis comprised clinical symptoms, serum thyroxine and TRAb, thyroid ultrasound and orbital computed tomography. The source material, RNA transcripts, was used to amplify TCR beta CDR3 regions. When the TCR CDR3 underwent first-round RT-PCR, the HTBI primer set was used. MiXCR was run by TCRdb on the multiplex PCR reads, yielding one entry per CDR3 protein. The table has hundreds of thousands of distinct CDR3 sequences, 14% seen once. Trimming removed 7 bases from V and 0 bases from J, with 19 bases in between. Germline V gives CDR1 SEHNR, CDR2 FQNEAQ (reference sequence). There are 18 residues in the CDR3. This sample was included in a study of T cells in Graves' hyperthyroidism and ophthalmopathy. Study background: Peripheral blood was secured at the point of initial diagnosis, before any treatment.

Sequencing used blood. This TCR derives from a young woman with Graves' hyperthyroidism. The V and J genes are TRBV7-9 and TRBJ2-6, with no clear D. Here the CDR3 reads CASTRRTAASSGANVLTF. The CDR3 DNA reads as TGTGCCAGCACCCGACGGACGGCCGCGAGCTCTGGGGCCAACGTCCTGACTTTC.